This T cell receptor beta chain was sequenced in a study of tumor-infiltrating lymphocytes in primary liver carcinoma. This CDR3 has 15 residues. Germline CDR1 and CDR2: LNHDA and SQIVND (reference sequence). V lost 5 bases to trimming and J lost 3 bases; unmatched junction nucleotides: 8. Making TCR beta cDNA involved around 500 ng total RNA and a constant-region primer. It was through three nested multiplex PCR rounds of slightly modified ARM-PCR that TCR beta libraries arose. The study ran its first two PCR rounds for nine to ten cycles each, using TRBV1-TRBV30 forward primers and a C-beta reverse primer. TCRdb independently ran MiXCR on the multiplex PCR reads; one entry per CDR3 protein. Of about 78,000 distinct CDR3 sequences listed, 60% to 75% are singletons. Both RNA and DNA were isolated together from about 20-30 mg of bulk tissue that had not been sorted.

The clonotype comes from a man between 40 and 49 years old with primary liver carcinoma and hepatitis B virus infection. The material sequenced was liver tumor tissue from sampling region 4. Specified subset: tumor region T4, right-lateral pole. The chain uses TRBV19 and TRBJ2-7; TRBD1 aligns across 9 bases. For the CDR3, the DNA is TGTGCCAGTAGTTTCTGGACAGGGGATAGCTACGAGCAGTACTTC. This codes for CASSFWTGDSYEQYF. Filled out from reference TRBV19 and TRBJ2-7, the complete variable domain reads DGGITQSPKYLFRKEGQNVTLSCEQNLNHDAMYWYRQDPGQGLRLIYYSQIVNDFQKGDIAEGYSVSREKKESFPLTVTSAQKNPTAFYLCASSFWTGDSYEQYFGPGTRLTVT.